This is a list of T cell receptor beta chains from one sample in a study of OX40 agonist ivuxolimab in advanced cancers. Sequencing used immunoSEQ multiplex PCR; TCRdb keeps in-frame clones, though not all of them. The sample lists about 62,000 clones, roughly 78% occurring once. The sample was CD4+ or CD8+ T cells sorted from blood, taken in a trial of the OX40 agonist ivuxolimab. Receptors originate from an adult with an advanced solid tumor such as melanoma, head and neck, liver or kidney cancer. Both conserved end residues are part of each CDR3. The order of the fields is J gene, V gene, clone size, D gene, CDR3 protein, CDR3 DNA. D genes are given only for firm matches. Rows may omit the clone size; those that give it use once, few, many or a size class.

j_call: TRBJ2-1; v_call: TRBV7-9; clone_size: -; d_call: -; cdr3_aa: CASSATVGDTYNEQFF; cdr3_nt: TGTGCCAGCAGCGCCACGGTGGGGGACACCTACAATGAGCAGTTCTTC
j_call: TRBJ2-5; v_call: TRBV4-1; clone_size: -; d_call: TRBD2; cdr3_aa: CASSQDSSGGLRTQYF; cdr3_nt: TGCGCCAGCAGCCAAGACTCTAGCGGGGGCCTCCGGACCCAGTACTTC
j_call: TRBJ2-3; v_call: TRBV4-1; clone_size: -; d_call: TRBD2; cdr3_aa: CASSPIAGGGTDTQYF; cdr3_nt: TGCGCCAGCAGCCCAATAGCGGGAGGAGGGACAGATACGCAGTATTTT
j_call: TRBJ2-1; v_call: TRBV9; clone_size: -; d_call: TRBD1; cdr3_aa: CASSPTGNSYNEQFF; cdr3_nt: TGTGCCAGCAGTCCGACAGGGAACTCCTACAATGAGCAGTTCTTC
j_call: TRBJ2-3; v_call: TRBV19; clone_size: -; d_call: -; cdr3_aa: CASSITGTGTDTQYF; cdr3_nt: TGTGCCAGTAGTATTACAGGGACGGGCACAGATACGCAGTATTTT
j_call: TRBJ2-2; v_call: TRBV6-6; clone_size: medium-sized; d_call: TRBD2; cdr3_aa: CASSYLLAGNTGELFF; cdr3_nt: TGTGCCAGCAGTTACTTGCTAGCGGGAAACACCGGGGAGCTGTTTTTT
j_call: TRBJ2-3; v_call: TRBV10-3; clone_size: -; d_call: -; cdr3_aa: CAIEAEALSTDTQYF; cdr3_nt: TGTGCCATCGAGGCGGAGGCCCTGAGCACAGATACGCAGTATTTT
j_call: TRBJ2-6; v_call: TRBV19; clone_size: -; d_call: -; cdr3_aa: CASTYPRSGANVLTF; cdr3_nt: TGTGCCAGTACCTATCCCCGCTCTGGGGCCAACGTCCTGACTTTC
j_call: TRBJ2-7; v_call: TRBV5-6; clone_size: -; d_call: -; cdr3_aa: CASSLEVSVEQYF; cdr3_nt: TGTGCCAGCAGCTTGGAGGTATCGGTCGAGCAGTACTTC
j_call: TRBJ2-5; v_call: TRBV27; clone_size: -; d_call: TRBD2; cdr3_aa: CASSSPGLRETQYF; cdr3_nt: TGTGCCAGCAGTTCGCCGGGACTACGAGAGACCCAGTACTTC
j_call: TRBJ2-3; v_call: TRBV12-5; clone_size: -; d_call: TRBD1; cdr3_aa: CASGLTQGVGTDTQYF; cdr3_nt: TGTGCTAGTGGTTTGACCCAGGGGGTAGGCACAGATACGCAGTATTTT
j_call: TRBJ1-3; v_call: TRBV2; clone_size: -; d_call: -; cdr3_aa: CASIPDGSGNTIYF; cdr3_nt: TGTGCCAGCATCCCGGACGGCTCTGGAAACACCATATATTTT
j_call: TRBJ2-5; v_call: TRBV11-2; clone_size: -; d_call: TRBD1; cdr3_aa: CASSLVGTGGRETQYF; cdr3_nt: TGTGCCAGCAGCTTAGTGGGGACAGGGGGCCGGGAGACCCAGTACTTC
j_call: TRBJ2-7; v_call: TRBV10-1; clone_size: -; d_call: TRBD2; cdr3_aa: CASSGAAGGYEQYF; cdr3_nt: TGCGCCAGCAGTGGGGCAGCGGGAGGCTACGAGCAGTACTTC
j_call: TRBJ1-4; v_call: TRBV19; clone_size: -; d_call: -; cdr3_aa: CASSLQVGEKLFF; cdr3_nt: TGTGCCAGTAGCTTACAGGTTGGCGAAAAACTGTTTTTT
j_call: TRBJ2-3; v_call: TRBV10-3; clone_size: -; d_call: -; cdr3_aa: CAISESPPGPSSTDTQYF; cdr3_nt: TGTGCCATCAGTGAGTCGCCGCCGGGGCCATCCTCCACAGATACGCAGTATTTT
j_call: TRBJ2-3; v_call: TRBV16; clone_size: few; d_call: TRBD1; cdr3_aa: CASSQPGTGFGDTQYF; cdr3_nt: TGTGCCAGCAGCCAACCCGGGACAGGGTTCGGAGATACGCAGTATTTT
j_call: TRBJ2-1; v_call: TRBV2; clone_size: -; d_call: TRBD1; cdr3_aa: CASVTGVEQFF; cdr3_nt: TGTGCCAGCGTAACAGGGGTTGAGCAGTTCTTC
j_call: TRBJ2-1; v_call: TRBV28; clone_size: -; d_call: -; cdr3_aa: CASSWGRALYNEQFF; cdr3_nt: TGTGCCAGCAGCTGGGGTCGAGCCCTCTACAATGAGCAGTTCTTC
j_call: TRBJ1-5; v_call: TRBV5-8; clone_size: -; d_call: -; cdr3_aa: CASSLGQQGSNQPQHF; cdr3_nt: TGTGCCAGCAGCCTCGGACAGCAAGGTAGCAATCAGCCCCAGCATTTT
j_call: TRBJ2-3; v_call: TRBV7-3; clone_size: -; d_call: -; cdr3_aa: CASSPSGALPQIKQYF; cdr3_nt: TGTGCCAGCAGCCCCAGTGGGGCACTACCACAGATAAAGCAGTATTTT